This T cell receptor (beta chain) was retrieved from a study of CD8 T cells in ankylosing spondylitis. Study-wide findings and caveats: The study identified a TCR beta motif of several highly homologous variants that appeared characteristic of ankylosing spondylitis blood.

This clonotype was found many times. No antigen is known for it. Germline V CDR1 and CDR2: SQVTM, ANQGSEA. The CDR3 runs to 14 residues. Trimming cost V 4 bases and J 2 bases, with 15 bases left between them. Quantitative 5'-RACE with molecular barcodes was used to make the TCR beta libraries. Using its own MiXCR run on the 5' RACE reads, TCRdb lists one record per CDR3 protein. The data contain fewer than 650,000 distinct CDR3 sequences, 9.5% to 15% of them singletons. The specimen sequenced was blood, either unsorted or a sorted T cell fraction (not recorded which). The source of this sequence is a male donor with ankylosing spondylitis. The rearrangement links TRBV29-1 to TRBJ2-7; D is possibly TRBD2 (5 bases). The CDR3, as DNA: TGCAGCGTTGTTCCTAGCCTCAATACCTACGAGCAGTACTTC. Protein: CSVVPSLNTYEQYF.